This is a list of T cell receptor beta chains from one sample in a study of cytomegalovirus exposure and HLA in healthy donors. Sequencing was performed with immunoSEQ multiplex PCR; in TCRdb, only in-frame clones are kept and a portion is missing. The table lists 160,000 or so clones, about four fifths of them singletons, with just under 5% in the top ten. Sample: PBMCs. The receptors were sampled from a woman between 18 and 29 years old in good health and CMV-seropositive. Each CDR3 is given with its conserved first and last residue. A D gene is named only where the DNA matches it firmly. Only some rows state a clone size, as once, few, many or a class for expanded clones.

NA,TRBJ1-2,TRBV20-1,NA,TGCAGTGCTTACCCAGATGGCTACACCTTC,CSAYPDGYTF
TRBD1,TRBJ1-1,TRBV14,NA,TGTGCCAGCAGCCATCTCCAGGGACAGGGCAACACTGAAGCTTTCTTT,CASSHLQGQGNTEAFF
TRBD1,TRBJ2-5,TRBV11-2,NA,TGTGCCAGCAGCCTAGGACCGGGACAGGGTTTGGGAGCGACCCAGTACTTC,CASSLGPGQGLGATQYF
TRBD2,TRBJ2-1,TRBV7-6,NA,TGTGCCAGCAGCTTCTCCGGACTAGCGGGGAAGAATGAGCAGTTCTTC,CASSFSGLAGKNEQFF
NA,TRBJ2-7,TRBV5-5,few,TGTGCCAGCGAGCGCCCTGGCGGATACGAGCAGTACTTC,CASERPGGYEQYF
TRBD2,TRBJ2-7,TRBV5-8,NA,TGTGCCAGCAGCTTGCGGGGGGTCGAGCAGTACTTC,CASSLRGVEQYF
TRBD1,TRBJ1-5,TRBV18,NA,TGTGCCAGCTCACCAGGGACAGTTCAAAGAGCCCAGCATTTT,CASSPGTVQRAQHF
TRBD1,TRBJ1-6,TRBV7-9,NA,TGTGCCAGCAGCTTAGGCTCCGGGACAGGGTTTTATTTTTCACCCCTCCACTTT,CASSLGSGTGFYFSPLHF
NA,TRBJ1-5,TRBV23-1,NA,TGCGCCAGCAGTCAATCTTGGCACACGAATCAGCCCCAGCATTTT,CASSQSWHTNQPQHF
NA,TRBJ1-3,TRBV5-4,few,TGTGCCAGCAGCCTAGGGGCAGGGTTCTCTGGAAACACCATATATTTT,CASSLGAGFSGNTIYF
TRBD2,TRBJ2-5,TRBV4-2,NA,TGTGCCAGCAGCCAAGGACTAGCGGGGGGGCAAGAGACCCAGTACTTC,CASSQGLAGGQETQYF
NA,TRBJ1-1,TRBV7-2,NA,TGTGCCAGCAGCGCCAACCAACAGCGGACTCTGAACACTGAAGCTTTCTTT,CASSANQQRTLNTEAFF
NA,TRBJ1-3,TRBV5-4,once,TGTGCCAGCAGCCCGGACAGTATCTCTGGAAACACCATATATTTT,CASSPDSISGNTIYF
NA,TRBJ1-4,TRBV15,NA,TGTGCCACCAGCAGAGATAGGGGTGAAAAACTGTTTTTT,CATSRDRGEKLFF
NA,TRBJ2-5,TRBV5-1,NA,TGCGCCAGCAGCTTGACCGGGAGTAGTGGTGGGCGCCAAGAGACCCAGTACTTC,CASSLTGSSGGRQETQYF
TRBD1,TRBJ1-5,TRBV10-3,NA,TGTGCCATCAGTGTTTGGGACAGGGGAAGAGGGCAGCCCCAGCATTTT,CAISVWDRGRGQPQHF
NA,TRBJ2-1,TRBV4-3,NA,TGCGCCAGCAGCCAAGCTGTTTACAATGAGCAGTTCTTC,CASSQAVYNEQFF
TRBD1,TRBJ1-1,TRBV5-1,NA,TGCGCCAGCAGCTTGGTCGTGGACAGGGGGCCGGGCACTGAAGCTTTCTTT,CASSLVVDRGPGTEAFF
NA,TRBJ2-1,TRBV30,NA,TGTGCCTGGAGTGTCGTCCCTAGTCTTGAGCAGTTCTTC,CAWSVVPSLEQFF
TRBD2,TRBJ2-1,TRBV6-6,NA,TGTGCCAGCAGTTATCCAGTAGCGGGGGTGTACAATGAGCAGTTCTTC,CASSYPVAGVYNEQFF